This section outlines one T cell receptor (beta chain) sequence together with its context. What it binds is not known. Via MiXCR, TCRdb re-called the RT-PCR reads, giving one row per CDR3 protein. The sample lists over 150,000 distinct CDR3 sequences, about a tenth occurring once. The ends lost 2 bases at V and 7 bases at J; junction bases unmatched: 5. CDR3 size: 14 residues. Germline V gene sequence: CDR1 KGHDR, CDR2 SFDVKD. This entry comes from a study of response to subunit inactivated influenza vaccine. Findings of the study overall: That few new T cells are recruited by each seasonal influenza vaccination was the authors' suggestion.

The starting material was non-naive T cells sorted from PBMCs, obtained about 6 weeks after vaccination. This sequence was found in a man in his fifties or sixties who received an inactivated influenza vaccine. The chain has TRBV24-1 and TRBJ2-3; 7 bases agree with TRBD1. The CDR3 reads CATSDYGQANTQYF. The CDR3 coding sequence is TGTGCCACCAGTGATTACGGACAGGCAAATACGCAGTATTTT.